The sequence of this T cell receptor (beta chain) was determined in a study of cytomegalovirus exposure and HLA in healthy donors. Vbeta (60) and Jbeta (13) primers were used in the PCR. Measured with immunoSEQ multiplex PCR; TCRdb has only the in-frame clones, and not every one. This table holds under 250,000 clones, nearly 80% found once. The CDR3 has 15 amino acids. Between the trimmed V and J ends, which lost 3 bases and 2 bases, there was a span of 11 bases. From germline, CDR1 is MDHEN and CDR2 SYDVKM. Healthy donors of bone marrow made up the group. Sequencing input: PBMCs. The J gene is TRBJ1-5, the V gene TRBV28, with D hard to call. The receptor was isolated from a male donor in good health and CMV-seronegative. The CDR3 is CASSLGREGNQPQHF. DNA for the CDR3: TGTGCCAGCAGTTTGGGCCGGGAGGGCAATCAGCCCCAGCATTTT.